The T cell receptor (beta chain) under discussion was sequenced for a study of regulatory T cells in long-lasting Graves disease. Study-wide context: The definition of persistent Graves' disease was over 5 years of antithyroid drugs with positive TSH receptor antibodies. Study-wide results and limits: Relative to new patients (roughly 970), persistent patients exhibited greater sharing of public clonotypes (approximately 3,000). Examination was confined to peripheral blood, excluding thyroid tissue.

The time point denotes: persistent/refractory GD, antithyroid drugs over 5 years with positive TRAb. With RNA extracted from PBMCs as input, the TCR library was made. In building TCR beta libraries, iRepertoire HTBI primers were used together with Arm-PCR of CDR3 regions. TCRdb redid the calling of the multiplex PCR reads with MiXCR, one entry per CDR3 protein. The table includes fewer than 550,000 distinct CDR3 sequences, roughly 21% detected once. Germline V gene sequence: CDR1 SEHNR, CDR2 FQNEAQ (reference sequence). This CDR3 comprises 16 residues. A remark on this clonotype: Its antigen is unknown. The junction shows a germline mismatch at one end, possibly a read error.

The TCR sequence derives from a female donor with Graves disease. The sequences come from peripheral blood mononuclear cells (PBMCs), collected when the disease was refractory, from a patient treated with antithyroid drugs. This chain joins TRBV7-9 and TRBJ1-6; D might be TRBD1 (6 bases). The CDR3 DNA reads TGTGCCAGCATGAGGACGGACAGCTCCTATAATTCACTCCTCCACTTT. Amino acid sequence: CASMRTDSSYNSLLHF.